This T cell receptor beta chain is from a study of OX40 agonist ivuxolimab in advanced cancers. V was pared by 3 bases and J by 5 bases, with 9 bases between. From germline, CDR1 is SGHRS and CDR2 YFSETQ. This CDR3 has 13 residues. Clones were sequenced by immunoSEQ multiplex PCR, and TCRdb holds only the in-frame ones, with some missing. This sample yields around 140,000 clones, of which about 92% are seen a single time; more than 1% belongs to the top ten. The V gene is TRBV5-1, the J gene TRBJ2-1, with D possibly called TRBD1 or TRBD2 (5 bases each). Material: CD4+ or CD8+ T cells sorted from blood, obtained in a trial of the OX40 agonist ivuxolimab. The sequence derives from an adult with an advanced solid tumor such as melanoma, head and neck, liver or kidney cancer. DNA of the CDR3: TGCGCCAGCAGCTCGGGACCAAACAATGAGCAGTTCTTC. This codes for CASSSGPNNEQFF.